Detailed here is one T cell receptor (beta chain). The antigen is not known. TCRdb processed the reads anew with MiXCR; each CDR3 protein has one entry. Here the sample spans approximately 750,000 distinct CDR3 sequences, less than 40% being singletons. The sample comes from a study of T cell repertoires in cytomegalovirus infection. The wider study: CMV infection plus the matching HLA type was flagged by public TCR beta signatures.

Whole-study findings and limits: The ex vivo response was dominated by HLA-C-restricted CMV-specific TCR beta clonotypes. Carriers of CMV plus the relevant HLA were identified by cumulative public TCR beta family frequency.

The V end was cut by 5 bases, the J end by 3 bases, with 11 bases between. Per the germline V gene, CDR1 is SGHVS and CDR2 is FQNEAQ. The CDR3 contains 14 residues. The receptor was derived from a human donor in good health (CMV status not recorded). Some clones in this sample may be carry-over from other donors' samples. The sequenced sample was PBMCs. The V call is TRBV7-8, the J call TRBJ1-5; a weak D match, TRBD1 (5 bases). CDR3 DNA: TGTGCCAGCAGCCCCGGGACGTACAATCAGCCCCAGCATTTT. Its protein product is CASSPGTYNQPQHF. The complete variable domain, with remaining parts taken from reference TRBV7-8 and TRBJ1-5, reads GAGVSQSPRYKVAKRGQDVALRCDPISGHVSLFWYQQALGQGPEFLTYFQNEAQLDKSGLPSDRFFAERPEGSVSTLKIQRTQQEDSAVYLCASSPGTYNQPQHFGDGTRLSIL.